This T cell receptor beta chain was sequenced in a study of CD8+CD57+ T cells in acquired aplastic anemia. At least ten counts were recorded for this clonotype. The CDR3 runs to 13 residues. Trimming removed 0 bases at V and 12 bases at J, with 13 bases between. Germline values: CDR1 SGHNT, CDR2 YYREEE (reference sequence). TCR beta VDJ and CDR3 profiling used genomic DNA as template. One entry per CDR3 protein results from TCRdb running MiXCR on the reads. The sample has about 140,000 distinct CDR3 sequences, roughly 40% seen once. The specimen was sorted CD4+, CD8+, or CD8+CD57+ T cells (not recorded which) from PBMCs. The chain uses TRBV5-4 and TRBJ2-1; D is unresolved. This TCR was sampled from a human donor in good health, serving as a control. The CDR3 here is CASSLGPLERQFF. DNA for the CDR3: TGTGCCAGCAGCTTGGGGCCGTTAGAAAGGCAGTTCTTC. The full variable domain, its missing parts supplied by reference TRBV5-4 and TRBJ2-1, is ETGVTQSPTHLIKTRGQQVTLRCSSQSGHNTVSWYQQALGQGPQFIFQYYREEENGRGNFPPRFSGLQFPNYSSELNVNALELDDSALYLCASSLGPLERQFFGPGTRLTVL.